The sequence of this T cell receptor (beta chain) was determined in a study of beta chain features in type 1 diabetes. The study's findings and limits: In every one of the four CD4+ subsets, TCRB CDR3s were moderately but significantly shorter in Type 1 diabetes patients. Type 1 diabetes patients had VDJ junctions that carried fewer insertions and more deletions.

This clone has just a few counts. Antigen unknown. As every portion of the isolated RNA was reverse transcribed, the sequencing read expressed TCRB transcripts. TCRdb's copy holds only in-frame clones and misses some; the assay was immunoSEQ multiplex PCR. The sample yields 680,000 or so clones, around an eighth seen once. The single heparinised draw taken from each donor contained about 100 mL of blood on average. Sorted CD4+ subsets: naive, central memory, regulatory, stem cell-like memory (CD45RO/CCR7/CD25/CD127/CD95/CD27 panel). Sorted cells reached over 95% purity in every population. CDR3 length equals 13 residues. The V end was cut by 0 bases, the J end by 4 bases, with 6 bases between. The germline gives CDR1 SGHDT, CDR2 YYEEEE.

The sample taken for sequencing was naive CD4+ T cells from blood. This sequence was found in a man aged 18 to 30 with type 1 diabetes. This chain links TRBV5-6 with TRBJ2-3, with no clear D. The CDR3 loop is CASSLAPPDTQYF. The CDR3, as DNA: TGTGCCAGCAGCTTGGCCCCCCCAGATACGCAGTATTTT. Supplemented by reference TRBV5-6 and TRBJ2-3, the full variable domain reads DAGVTQSPTHLIKTRGQQVTLRCSPKSGHDTVSWYQQALGQGPQFIFQYYEEEERQRGNFPDRFSGHQFPNYSSELNVNALLLGDSALYLCASSLAPPDTQYFGPGTRLTVL.